This passage covers 5 T cell receptor beta chains from one sample sequenced in a study of T cells after yellow fever vaccination. TCRdb called the 5' RACE reads again in MiXCR, with one record for every CDR3 protein. The repertoire includes approximately 260,000 distinct CDR3 sequences, 10% to 15% of them detected once, and about 0.51% sits in the top ten. The sequenced sample was CD4+ T cells sorted from PBMCs, obtained 45 days after the yellow fever booster vaccination. The receptors come from a man aged 25 to 40 who received the YFV17D yellow fever vaccine.

This clonotype appeared a few times. The chain recombines TRBV29-1 with TRBJ2-7; D gene uncertain. Germline CDR1 SQVTM, CDR2 ANQGSEA. V shed 6 bases and J shed 1 base, with 10 bases lying between them. The CDR3 contains 12 residues. The CDR3 sequence is CSVVRDSYEQYF. The CDR3, as DNA: TGCAGCGTGGTAAGGGATTCCTACGAGCAGTACTTC.

The chain couples TRBV5-1 to TRBJ2-2; a possible D gene is TRBD2 (5 bases). Germline V gives CDR1 SGHRS, CDR2 YFSETQ. The CDR3 has 16 residues. Trimming shortened V by 0 bases and J by 0 bases, and 9 bases separated the two germline ends. The CDR3 nucleotides are TGCGCCAGCAGCTTGGGTGCTAGCCCGAACACCGGGGAGCTGTTTTTT. Its translation: CASSLGASPNTGELFF.

V is TRBV7-3 and J is TRBJ1-1; no reliable D call. Germline V gene lookup returns CDR1 SGHTA and CDR2 FQGTGA. V lost 2 bases and J lost 4, with 11 bases in between. The CDR3 has 14 residues. CDR3 coding DNA: TGTGCCAGCAGCTTATCGGCAGGACTCACTGAAGCTTTCTTT. It translates to CASSLSAGLTEAFF. The entire variable domain, with the rest obtained from reference TRBV7-3 and TRBJ1-1, is as follows: GAGVSQTPSNKVTEKGKYVELRCDPISGHTALYWYRQSLGQGPEFLIYFQGTGAADDSGLPNDRFFAVRPEGSVSTLKIQRTERGDSAVYLCASSLSAGLTEAFFGQGTRLTVV.

This clonotype was counted a few times. The V and J genes are TRBV7-2 and TRBJ2-3; no definite D call. Deletions cut 1 base from V and 0 bases from J, with 8 bases between. Germline lookup yields CDR1 SGHTA and CDR2 FQGNSA. The CDR3 spans 15 residues. In nucleotides, the CDR3 is TGTGCCAGCAGCTTAGTACAGACTAGCACAGATACGCAGTATTTT. Translation: CASSLVQTSTDTQYF.

The chain has TRBV5-1 and TRBJ2-7; D is unresolved. The CDR3 spans 14 residues. The V and J ends lost 2 bases and 0 bases respectively, with 9 bases between them. CDR1 and CDR2 (germline): SGHRS, YFSETQ. CDR3 residues: CASSFTGPSYEQYF. In DNA form, the CDR3 reads TGCGCCAGCAGCTTCACGGGTCCCTCCTACGAGCAGTACTTC.